This T cell receptor (beta chain) was sequenced in a study of response to subunit inactivated influenza vaccine. The length of the CDR3 is 15 residues. The germline V gene has CDR1 LNHNV and CDR2 YYDKDF (reference sequence). V lost 3 bases and J 6 bases, leaving 18 bases between the germline ends. Overall study findings and caveats: Authors suggested each seasonal influenza vaccination recruits few new T cells.

TCRdb passed the RT-PCR reads through MiXCR, listing each CDR3 protein once. The sample includes around 520,000 distinct CDR3 sequences, about 12% of them seen just once. As for this clonotype: Its antigen is unknown.

The receptor was isolated from a man over 45 who received an inactivated influenza vaccine. The genes are TRBV15 and TRBJ2-7; perhaps TRBD2 as D (6 bases). The source material was PBMCs from blood, sampled on the day of vaccination. The CDR3 sequence: CATSRGGIQVFEQYF. The CDR3, as DNA: TGTGCCACCAGCAGGGGAGGCATCCAAGTATTCGAGCAGTACTTC. Complete variable domain (other parts from reference TRBV15 and TRBJ2-7): DAMVIQNPRYQVTQFGKPVTLSCSQTLNHNVMYWYQQKSSQAPKLLFHYYDKDFNNEADTPDNFQSRRPNTSFCFLDIRSPGLGDTAMYLCATSRGGIQVFEQYFGPGTRLTVT.